This T cell receptor (beta chain) was documented in a study of blood T cell repertoires in COVID-19. Germline values: CDR1 SQVTM, CDR2 ANQGSEA. CDR3 length: 13 residues. Original methodology: Estimates of nucleated cell counts were drawn from the amplification of reference gene primers. Here immunoSEQ multiplex PCR was the method, and the copy in TCRdb shows in-frame clones only, minus some. That table gives V, J and clone size, and the DNA gave D and trimming. The table lists approximately 300,000 clones, 90% of them singletons, with 3.5% to 4.5% in the top ten. The sample consisted of PBMCs or T cells enriched from blood (not recorded which). This chain uses TRBV29-1 with TRBJ2-7, with TRBD2 identical over 9 bases. The J call is doubtful: the DNA matches TRBJ2-1 better. This receptor was taken from a woman in her late teens or twenties with acute COVID-19. The chain's CDR3 is CSVVAGVGNEQFF. The CDR3 DNA is TGCAGCGTTGTAGCGGGAGTGGGCAATGAGCAGTTCTTC.